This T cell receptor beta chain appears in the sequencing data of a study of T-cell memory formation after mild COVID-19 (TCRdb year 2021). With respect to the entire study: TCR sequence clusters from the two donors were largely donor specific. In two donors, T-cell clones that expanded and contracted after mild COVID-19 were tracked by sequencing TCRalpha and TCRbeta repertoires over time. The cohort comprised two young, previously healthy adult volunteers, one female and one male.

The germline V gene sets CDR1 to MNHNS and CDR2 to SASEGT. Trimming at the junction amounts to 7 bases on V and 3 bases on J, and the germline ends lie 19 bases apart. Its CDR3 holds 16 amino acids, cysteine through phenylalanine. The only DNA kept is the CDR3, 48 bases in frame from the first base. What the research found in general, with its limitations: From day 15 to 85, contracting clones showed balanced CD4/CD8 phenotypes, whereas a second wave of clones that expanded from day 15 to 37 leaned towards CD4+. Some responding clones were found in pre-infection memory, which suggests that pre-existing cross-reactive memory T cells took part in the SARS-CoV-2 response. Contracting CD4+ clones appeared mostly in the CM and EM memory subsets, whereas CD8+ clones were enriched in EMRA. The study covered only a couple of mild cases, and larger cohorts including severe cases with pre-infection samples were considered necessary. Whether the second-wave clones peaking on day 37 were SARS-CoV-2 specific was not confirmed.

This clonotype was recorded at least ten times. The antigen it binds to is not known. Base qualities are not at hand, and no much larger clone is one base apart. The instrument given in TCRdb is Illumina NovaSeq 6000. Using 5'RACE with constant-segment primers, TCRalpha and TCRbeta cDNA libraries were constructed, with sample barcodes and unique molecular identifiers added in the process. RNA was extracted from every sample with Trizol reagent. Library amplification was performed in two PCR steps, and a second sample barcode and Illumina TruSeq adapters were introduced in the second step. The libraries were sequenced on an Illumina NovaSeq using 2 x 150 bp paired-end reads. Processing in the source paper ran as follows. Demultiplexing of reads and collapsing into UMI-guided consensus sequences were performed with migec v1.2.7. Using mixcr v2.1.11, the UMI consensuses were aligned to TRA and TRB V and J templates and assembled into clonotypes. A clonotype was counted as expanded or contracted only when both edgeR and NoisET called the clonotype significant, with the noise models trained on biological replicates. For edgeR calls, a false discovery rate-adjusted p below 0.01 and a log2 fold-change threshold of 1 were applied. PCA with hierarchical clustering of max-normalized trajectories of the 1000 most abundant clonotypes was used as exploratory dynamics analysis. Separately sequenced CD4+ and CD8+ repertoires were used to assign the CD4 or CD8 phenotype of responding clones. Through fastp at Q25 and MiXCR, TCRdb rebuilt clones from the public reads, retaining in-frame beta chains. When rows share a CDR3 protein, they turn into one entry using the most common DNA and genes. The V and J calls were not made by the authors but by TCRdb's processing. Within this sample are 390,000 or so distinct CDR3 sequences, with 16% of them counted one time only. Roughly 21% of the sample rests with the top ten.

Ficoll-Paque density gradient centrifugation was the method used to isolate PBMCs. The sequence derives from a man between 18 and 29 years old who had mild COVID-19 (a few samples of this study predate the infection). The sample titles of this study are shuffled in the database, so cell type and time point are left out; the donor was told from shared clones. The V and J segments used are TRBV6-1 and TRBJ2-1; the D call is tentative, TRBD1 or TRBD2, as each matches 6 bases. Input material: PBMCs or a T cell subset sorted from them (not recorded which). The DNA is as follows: TGTGCCAGCACCGAAAGGGGGGAGACTGACTACAATGAGCAGTTCTTC. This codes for CASTERGETDYNEQFF.